Each of the 6 T cell receptor beta chains below was sequenced from the same sample in a study of siplizumab effects on memory and regulatory T cells (dated by TCRdb to between 2019 and 2020). Library preparation used the immunoSEQ multiplex PCR assay. TCRdb carries this immuneACCESS record with in-frame sequences only. Its versions omit some clonotypes, under half of them owing to an unresolved V gene in the studies checked, with the rest unexplained. In this sample the table shows just over 40,000 clones, around 90% of which occur a single time. The ten largest clones represent 0.25% of the sample. Specimen: naive CD4+ T cells sorted from blood. The cell subset or site label, read with the paper, signifies: unstimulated naive T cells. These receptors were taken from a human donor in good health.

The rearrangement uses TRBV30 and TRBJ2-3; D uncertain. CDR1 GTSNPN and CDR2 SVGIG come from the germline V gene (reference sequence). This CDR3 has 11 amino acids. Trimming took off 4 bases at V and 3 bases at J, with 5 bases between the two ends. The DNA for the CDR3 is TGTGCCTGGACTCTTACAGATACGCAGTATTTT. Its translation: CAWTLTDTQYF.

The DNA of the CDR3 is TGTGCCAGCAGCCGCGGAGGACAGGGAGGGAACACCGGGGAGCTGTTTTTT. It encodes CASSRGGQGGNTGELFF. V usage is TRBV5-4 and J usage is TRBJ2-2; the match to TRBD1 covers 8 bases. Germline CDR1 SGHNT, CDR2 YYREEE (reference sequence). After removal of 4 bases from V and 1 base from J, the junction contained 9 bases not matched to a gene. The CDR3 runs to 17 residues.

This clone showed up just once. The chain employs TRBV6-1 and TRBJ2-3; 13 nucleotides line up with TRBD2. Germline V CDR1 and CDR2: MNHNS, SASEGT. With 4 bases clipped from V and 6 bases from J, the junction kept 7 bases outside the gene matches. This CDR3 is 16 amino acids long. CDR3 DNA: TGTGCCAGCAGTGCTACCTGGACTAGCGGGAGTGATACGCAGTATTTT. Its protein is CASSATWTSGSDTQYF.

The chain uses TRBV2 and TRBJ2-7; the match to TRBD1 covers 8 bases. V lost 8 bases, J lost 9 bases, and 12 bases stayed unmatched. The length of the CDR3 is 13 residues. Looked up from germline, CDR1 is SNHLY and CDR2 is FYNNEI. The CDR3 region is CASSRGTGAGQYF. The CDR3 DNA reads as TGTGCCAGCTCCCGTGGGACAGGCGCGGGGCAGTACTTC.

The sample holds one count of this clone. The chain combines TRBV7-2 with TRBJ2-5, with D possibly matching TRBD1 (5 bases). Deletions cut 2 bases from V and 5 bases from J, with 12 bases between. The CDR3 consists of 14 residues. Germline loops: CDR1 SGHTA, CDR2 FQGNSA. The CDR3 loop is CASSLQGPRETQYF. DNA for the CDR3: TGTGCCAGCAGCTTACAGGGCCCTCGGGAGACCCAGTACTTC.

The gene calls are TRBV11-3 and TRBJ2-1; weak D call: TRBD1 (7 bases). This CDR3 spans 15 amino acids. The V end lost 4 bases, the J end lost 1 base, and 11 bases lay between the germline ends. In germline, CDR1 is SGHNT, CDR2 YENEEA. The CDR3 coding sequence is TGTGCCAGCAGCTCGACAGGGAGGTCCTACAATGAGCAGTTCTTC. Translation gives CASSSTGRSYNEQFF.